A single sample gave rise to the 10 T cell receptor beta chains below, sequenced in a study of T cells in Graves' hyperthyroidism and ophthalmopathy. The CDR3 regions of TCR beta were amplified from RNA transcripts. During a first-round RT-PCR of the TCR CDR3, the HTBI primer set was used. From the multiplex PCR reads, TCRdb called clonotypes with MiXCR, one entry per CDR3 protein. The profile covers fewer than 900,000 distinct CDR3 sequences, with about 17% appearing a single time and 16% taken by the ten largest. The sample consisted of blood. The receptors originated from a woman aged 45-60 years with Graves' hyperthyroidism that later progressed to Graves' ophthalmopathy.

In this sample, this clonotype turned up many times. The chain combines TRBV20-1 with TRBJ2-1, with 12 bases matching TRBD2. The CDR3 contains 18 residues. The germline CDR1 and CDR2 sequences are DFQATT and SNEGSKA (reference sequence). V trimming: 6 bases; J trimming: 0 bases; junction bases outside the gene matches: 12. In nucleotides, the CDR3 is TGCAGTGCACTCAGGTCTAGCGGGGGGGCCAGCTCCTACAATGAGCAGTTCTTC. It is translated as CSALRSSGGASSYNEQFF.

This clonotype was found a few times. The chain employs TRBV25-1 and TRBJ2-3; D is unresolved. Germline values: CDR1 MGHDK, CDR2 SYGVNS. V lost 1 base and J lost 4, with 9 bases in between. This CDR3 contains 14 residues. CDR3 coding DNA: TGTGCCAGCAGTGAATTTACCGGGTCAGATACGCAGTATTTT. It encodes CASSEFTGSDTQYF.

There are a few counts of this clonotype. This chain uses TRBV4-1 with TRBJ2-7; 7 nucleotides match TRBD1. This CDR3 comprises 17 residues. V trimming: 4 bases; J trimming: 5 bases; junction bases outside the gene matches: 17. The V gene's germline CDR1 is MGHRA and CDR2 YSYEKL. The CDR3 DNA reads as TGCGCCAGCAGCCCAAGCCCTTTGGCAGGGGGACGCAACGAGCAGTACTTC. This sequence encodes CASSPSPLAGGRNEQYF.

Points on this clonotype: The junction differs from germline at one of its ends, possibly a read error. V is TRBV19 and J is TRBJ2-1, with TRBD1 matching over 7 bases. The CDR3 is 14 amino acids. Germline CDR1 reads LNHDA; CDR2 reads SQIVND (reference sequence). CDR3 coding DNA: TGTGCCAGTGTCCTGGGGACAGCCGACAATGAGCAGCTCTTC. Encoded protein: CASVLGTADNEQLF. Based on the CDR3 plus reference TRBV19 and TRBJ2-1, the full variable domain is DGGITQSPKYLFRKEGQNVTLSCEQNLNHDAMYWYRQDPGQGLRLIYYSQIVNDFQKGDIAEGYSVSREKKESFPLTVTSAQKNPTAFYLCASVLGTADNEQLFGPGTRLTVL.

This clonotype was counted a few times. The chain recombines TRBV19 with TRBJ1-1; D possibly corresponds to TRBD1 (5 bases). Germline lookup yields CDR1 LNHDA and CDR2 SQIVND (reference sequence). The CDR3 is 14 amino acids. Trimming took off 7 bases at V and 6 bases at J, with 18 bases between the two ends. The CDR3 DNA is TGTGCCAGTAAGGGGATAAGCGGCTACGCTGAAGCTTTCTTT. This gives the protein CASKGISGYAEAFF.

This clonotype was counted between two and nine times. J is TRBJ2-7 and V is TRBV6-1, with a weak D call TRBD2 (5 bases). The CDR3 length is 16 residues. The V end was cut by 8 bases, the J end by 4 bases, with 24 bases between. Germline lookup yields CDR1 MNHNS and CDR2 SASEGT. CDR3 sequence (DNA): TGTGCCAGCCCGAGGGAAGGGAGTGGTTCGGGGTACGAGCAGTACTTC. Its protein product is CASPREGSGSGYEQYF.

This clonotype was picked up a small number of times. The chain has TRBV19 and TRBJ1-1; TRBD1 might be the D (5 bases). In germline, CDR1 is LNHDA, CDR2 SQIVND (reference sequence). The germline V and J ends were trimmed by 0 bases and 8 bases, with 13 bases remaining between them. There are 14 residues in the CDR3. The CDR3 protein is CASSIDKFAGEAFF. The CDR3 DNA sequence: TGTGCCAGTAGTATAGATAAGTTCGCAGGGGAAGCTTTCTTT.

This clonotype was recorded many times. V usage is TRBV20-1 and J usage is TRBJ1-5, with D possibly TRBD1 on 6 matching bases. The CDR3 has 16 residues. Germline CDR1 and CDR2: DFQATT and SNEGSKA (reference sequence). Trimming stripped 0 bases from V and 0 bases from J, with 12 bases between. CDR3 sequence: CSARDGEQGSNQPQHF. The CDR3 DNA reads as TGCAGTGCTAGAGATGGGGAACAGGGTAGCAATCAGCCCCAGCATTTT.

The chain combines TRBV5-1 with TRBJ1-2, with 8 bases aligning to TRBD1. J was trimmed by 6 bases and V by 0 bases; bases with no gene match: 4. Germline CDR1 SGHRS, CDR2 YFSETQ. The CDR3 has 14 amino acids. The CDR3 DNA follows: TGCGCCAGCAGCTTGGATCTGACAGGGGATGGCTACACCTTC. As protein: CASSLDLTGDGYTF.

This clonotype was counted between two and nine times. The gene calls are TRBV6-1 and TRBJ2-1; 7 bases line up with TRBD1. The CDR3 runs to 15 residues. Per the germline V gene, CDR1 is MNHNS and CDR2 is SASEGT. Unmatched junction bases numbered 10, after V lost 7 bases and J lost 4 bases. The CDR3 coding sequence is TGTGCCAGCACACAAACAGGGGACCTTTACAATGAGCAGTTCTTC. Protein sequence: CASTQTGDLYNEQFF.